This T cell receptor beta chain originates from a study of blood T cell repertoires in COVID-19. Turning to the study itself: The United States, Italy and Spain provided the acute and convalescent COVID-19 samples. Nucleic acid was either cDNA or gDNA, and it came from T cells, B-cell-depleted T cells, or PBMCs.

There are 15 residues in the CDR3. The germline V gene encodes CDR1 LNHNV and CDR2 YYDKDF (reference sequence). V lost 2 bases and J lost 7; bases outside the gene matches: 3. In the original processing: Quantification of nucleated cells was approximated via reference gene primer amplification. Some clones are missing from TCRdb's copy, which holds only in-frame ones; the method was immunoSEQ multiplex PCR. The V and J calls and clone size were taken over from that table, and D and trimming were inferred from the DNA. The top ten clones hold 3.5% to 5.5% of a sample with some 270,000 clones, roughly 89% of them seen once.

The material sequenced was peripheral blood. The sequence was obtained from a woman aged 40 to 50 who had recovered from COVID-19. The chain carries TRBV15 and TRBJ2-1; 12 nucleotides match TRBD2. The CDR3 nucleotides are TGTGCCACCAGCAGACTAGCGGGAGGGGGGAATGAGCAGTTCTTC. It codes for CATSRLAGGGNEQFF.